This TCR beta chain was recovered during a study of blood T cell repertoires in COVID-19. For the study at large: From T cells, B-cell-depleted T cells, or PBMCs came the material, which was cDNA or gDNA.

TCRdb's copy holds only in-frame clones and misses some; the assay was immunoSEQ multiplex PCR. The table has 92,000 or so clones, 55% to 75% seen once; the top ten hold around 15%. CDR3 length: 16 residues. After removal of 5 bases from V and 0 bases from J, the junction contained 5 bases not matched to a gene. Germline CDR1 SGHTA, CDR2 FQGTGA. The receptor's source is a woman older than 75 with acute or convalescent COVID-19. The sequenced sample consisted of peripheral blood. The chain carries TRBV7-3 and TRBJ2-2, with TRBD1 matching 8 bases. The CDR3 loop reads CASSPNRGTNTGELFF. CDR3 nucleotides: TGTGCCAGCAGCCCCAACAGGGGGACGAACACCGGGGAGCTGTTTTTT.